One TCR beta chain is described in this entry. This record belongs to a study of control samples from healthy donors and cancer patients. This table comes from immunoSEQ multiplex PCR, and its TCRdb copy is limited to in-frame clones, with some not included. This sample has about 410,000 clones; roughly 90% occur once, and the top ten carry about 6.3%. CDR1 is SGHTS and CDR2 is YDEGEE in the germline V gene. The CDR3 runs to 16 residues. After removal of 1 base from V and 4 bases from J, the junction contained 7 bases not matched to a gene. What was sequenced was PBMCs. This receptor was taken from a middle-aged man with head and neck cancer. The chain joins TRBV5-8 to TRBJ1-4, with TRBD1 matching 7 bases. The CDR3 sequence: CASSLCKRTGNEKLFF. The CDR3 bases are TGTGCCAGCAGCTTGTGCAAGAGGACAGGTAATGAAAAACTGTTTTTT.